This T cell receptor beta chain was sequenced for a study of PD-1 blockade in classical Hodgkin lymphoma. TCRdb's copy holds only in-frame clones and misses some; the assay was immunoSEQ multiplex PCR. The sample contains 80,000 to 95,000 clones, over 80% of which appear only once. V was shortened by 5 bases and J by 1 base, with 11 bases between the two germline ends. This CDR3 has 14 amino acids. In germline, CDR1 is SEHNR, CDR2 FQNEAQ (reference sequence). Time point denoted: cycle 4 day 1 (C4D1), after five to seven weeks of nivolumab. Relapse was seen in all patients after autologous stem cell transplantation, and brentuximab vedotin exposure was variable.

The TCR comes from a human donor with classical Hodgkin lymphoma. The V and J genes are TRBV7-9 and TRBJ2-5, with D perhaps TRBD2 (6 bases). The sequencing used peripheral blood mononuclear cells (PBMCs), collected before the fourth cycle of nivolumab. CDR3 sequence reads: CASSPLATQETQYF. In DNA form, the CDR3 reads TGTGCCAGCAGCCCTCTAGCGACCCAAGAGACCCAGTACTTC.